The 2 T cell receptor beta chains presented below share a single source sample, sequenced in a study of blood T cell repertoires in COVID-19. TCRdb keeps only in-frame clones here, not all; method: immunoSEQ multiplex PCR. The data show more than 300,000 clones, 87% seen once. The sequenced sample was PBMCs or T cells enriched from blood (not recorded which). These receptors all come from a man aged 35 to 55 in a cohort exposed to, infected with or recovered from COVID-19 (not recorded which).

The chain is built from TRBV5-1 and TRBJ2-2; D perhaps matches TRBD2 (7 bases). The CDR3 spans 16 residues. V dropped 1 base and J dropped 4 bases, with 14 bases sitting between them. CDR1 SGHRS and CDR2 YFSETQ come from the germline V gene. This CDR3 reads CASSLQTGGTTGELFF. CDR3 bases: TGCGCCAGCAGCTTGCAGACGGGGGGCACCACCGGGGAGCTGTTTTTT.

The table lists this clone with a count of one. Different DNA sequences within this sample yield the same CDR3. The genes are TRBV15 and TRBJ1-3; D call uncertain. Deletions cut 4 bases from V and 0 bases from J, with 4 bases between. Germline V gene data show CDR1 as LNHNV and CDR2 as YYDKDF (reference sequence). CDR3 length: 13 residues. For the CDR3, the DNA is TGTGCCACCAGCATTAGCTCTGGAAACACCATATATTTT. This sequence encodes CATSISSGNTIYF.